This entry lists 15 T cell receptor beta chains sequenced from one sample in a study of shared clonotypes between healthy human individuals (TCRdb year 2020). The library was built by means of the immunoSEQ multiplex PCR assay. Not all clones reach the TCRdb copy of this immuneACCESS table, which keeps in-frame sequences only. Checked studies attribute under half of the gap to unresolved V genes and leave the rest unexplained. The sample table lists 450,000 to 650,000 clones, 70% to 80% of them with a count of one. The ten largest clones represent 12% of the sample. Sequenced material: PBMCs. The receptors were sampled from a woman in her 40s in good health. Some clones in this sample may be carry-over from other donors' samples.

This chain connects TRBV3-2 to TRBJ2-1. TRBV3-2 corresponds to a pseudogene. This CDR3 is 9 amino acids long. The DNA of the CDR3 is TGTGCCAGAAACAATGAGCAGTTCTTC. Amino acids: CARNNEQFF.

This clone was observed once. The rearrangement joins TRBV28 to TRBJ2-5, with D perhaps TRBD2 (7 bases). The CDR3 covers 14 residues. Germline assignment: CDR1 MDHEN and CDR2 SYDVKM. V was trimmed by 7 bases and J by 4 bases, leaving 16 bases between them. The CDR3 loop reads CASTGAGDGETQYF. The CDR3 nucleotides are TGTGCCAGCACGGGGGCGGGGGACGGAGAGACCCAGTACTTC.

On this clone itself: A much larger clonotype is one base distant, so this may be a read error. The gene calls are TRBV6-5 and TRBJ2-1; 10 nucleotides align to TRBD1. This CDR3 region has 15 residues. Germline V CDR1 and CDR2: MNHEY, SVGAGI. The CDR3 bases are TGTGCCGGCAGTCGAGACAGGGGGCTCGTCTATGAGCAGTTCTTC. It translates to CAGSRDRGLVYEQFF.

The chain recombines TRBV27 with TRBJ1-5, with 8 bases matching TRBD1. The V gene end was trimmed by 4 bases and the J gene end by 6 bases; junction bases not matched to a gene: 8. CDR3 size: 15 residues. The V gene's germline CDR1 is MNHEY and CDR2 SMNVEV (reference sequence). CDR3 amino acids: CASSSSTGGRQPQHF. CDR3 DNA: TGTGCCAGCAGTTCTTCCACAGGGGGACGTCAGCCCCAGCATTTT.

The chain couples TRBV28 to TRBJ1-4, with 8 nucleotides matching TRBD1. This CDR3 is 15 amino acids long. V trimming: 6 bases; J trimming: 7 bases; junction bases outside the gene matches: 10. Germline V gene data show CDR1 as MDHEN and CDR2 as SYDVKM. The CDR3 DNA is TGTGCCAGCAGCGCTAACAGGGGGACGGGTGAAAAACTGTTTTTT. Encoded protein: CASSANRGTGEKLFF.

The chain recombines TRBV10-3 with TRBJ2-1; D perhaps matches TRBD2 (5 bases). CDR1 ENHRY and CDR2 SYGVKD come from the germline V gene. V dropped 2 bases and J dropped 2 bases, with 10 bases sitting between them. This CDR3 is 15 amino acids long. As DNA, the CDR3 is TGTGCCATCAGTGAGCGCGAGGGTGCCTACAATGAGCAGTTCTTC. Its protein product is CAISEREGAYNEQFF.

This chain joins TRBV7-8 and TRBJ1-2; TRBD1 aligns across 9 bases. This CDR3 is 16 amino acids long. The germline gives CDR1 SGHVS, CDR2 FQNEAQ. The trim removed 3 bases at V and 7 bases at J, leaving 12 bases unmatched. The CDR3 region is CASSFKRDREGGGYTF. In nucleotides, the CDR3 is TGTGCCAGCAGCTTCAAACGGGACAGGGAAGGAGGTGGCTACACCTTC.

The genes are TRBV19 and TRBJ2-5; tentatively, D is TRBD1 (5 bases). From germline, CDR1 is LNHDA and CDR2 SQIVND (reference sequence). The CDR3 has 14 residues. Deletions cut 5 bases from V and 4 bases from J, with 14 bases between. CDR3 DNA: TGTGCCAGTAGTGATGACCCTCAGGGAGAGACCCAGTACTTC. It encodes CASSDDPQGETQYF.

CDR3 DNA: TGTGCCAGCAGTTACCGACAGGGAGGGGATCGGGAGCAGTACTTC. This gives the protein CASSYRQGGDREQYF. The genes are TRBV6-5 and TRBJ2-7; perhaps D is TRBD1 or TRBD2 (7 bases each). CDR3 length: 15 residues. V lost 2 bases and J lost 7, with 18 bases in between. Germline CDR1 reads MNHEY; CDR2 reads SVGAGI.

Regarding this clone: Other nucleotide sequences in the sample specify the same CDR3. The CDR3 loop is CASGGGETQYF. In DNA, the CDR3 is TGTGCCAGCGGAGGCGGAGAGACCCAGTACTTC. This chain links TRBV2 with TRBJ2-5, with a tentative D call TRBD2 (5 bases). V was clipped by 8 bases and J by 4 bases, with 8 bases between them. The CDR3 runs 11 residues. Germline loops: CDR1 SNHLY, CDR2 FYNNEI.

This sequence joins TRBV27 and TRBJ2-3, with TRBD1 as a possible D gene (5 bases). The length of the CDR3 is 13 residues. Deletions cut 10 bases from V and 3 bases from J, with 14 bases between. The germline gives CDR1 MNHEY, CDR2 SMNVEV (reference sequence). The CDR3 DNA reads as TGTGCCACCAGGGCCCTGCAAACAGATACGCAGTATTTT. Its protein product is CATRALQTDTQYF.

CDR3 protein: CASSRGLAGTSSYNEQFF. In DNA, the CDR3 is TGCGCCAGCAGCCGAGGACTAGCGGGAACCAGCTCCTACAATGAGCAGTTCTTC. V is TRBV4-1 and J is TRBJ2-1; 12 bases fit TRBD2. The CDR3 loop spans 18 amino acids. Losses at the gene ends were 4 bases for V and 0 bases for J; bases not matched to a gene: 7. CDR1 is MGHRA, CDR2 YSYEKL, per germline.

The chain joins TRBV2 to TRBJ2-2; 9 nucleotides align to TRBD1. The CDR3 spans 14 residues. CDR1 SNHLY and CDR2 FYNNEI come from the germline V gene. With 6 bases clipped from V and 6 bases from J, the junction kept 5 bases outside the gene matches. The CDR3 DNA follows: TGTGCCAGCAGGGGACAGGGTGTTGCCGGGGAGCTGTTTTTT. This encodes CASRGQGVAGELFF.

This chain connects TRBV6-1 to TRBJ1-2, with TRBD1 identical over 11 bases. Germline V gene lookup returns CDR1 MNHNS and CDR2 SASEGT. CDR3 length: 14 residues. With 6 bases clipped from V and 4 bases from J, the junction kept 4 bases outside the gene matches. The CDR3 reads CASSLGTGGYGYTF. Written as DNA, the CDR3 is TGTGCCAGCAGCCTGGGGACAGGGGGCTATGGCTACACCTTC.

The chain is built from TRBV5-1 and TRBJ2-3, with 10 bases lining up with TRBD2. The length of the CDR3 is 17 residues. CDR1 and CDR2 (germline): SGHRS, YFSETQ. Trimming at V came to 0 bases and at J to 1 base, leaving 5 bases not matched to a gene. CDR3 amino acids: CASSLVASGSGTDTQYF. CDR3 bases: TGCGCCAGCAGCTTGGTGGCTAGCGGGAGTGGCACAGATACGCAGTATTTT. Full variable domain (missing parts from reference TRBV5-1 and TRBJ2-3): KAGVTQTPRYLIKTRGQQVTLSCSPISGHRSVSWYQQTPGQGLQFLFEYFSETQRNKGNFPGRFSGRQFSNSRSEMNVSTLELGDSALYLCASSLVASGSGTDTQYFGPGTRLTVL.